The present T cell receptor (beta chain) was sequenced within a study of blood T cell repertoires in COVID-19. The wider study: Recovered status in Cohort 3 required two negative PCRs, clearance, or symptom resolution. T cells, B-cell-depleted T cells, or PBMCs supplied cDNA or gDNA.

V shed 5 bases, J shed 3 bases, and the junction held 1 base outside the gene matches. This CDR3 has 12 residues. The V gene's germline CDR1 is GTSNPN and CDR2 SVGIG (reference sequence). This table comes from immunoSEQ multiplex PCR, and its TCRdb copy is limited to in-frame clones, with some not included. The sample lists 330,000 or so clones, around 87% occurring once. Recruitment covered roughly 22 US areas and drew participants whose ages spanned roughly 18 to 100 years. This clone was seen more than once but under ten times. The sequence derives from a man aged 40-49 years in a cohort exposed to, infected with or recovered from COVID-19 (not recorded which). V and J are TRBV30 and TRBJ1-3, with 7 nucleotides matching TRBD1. Sequencing was done on a sample of PBMCs or T cells enriched from blood (not recorded which). The CDR3 DNA reads as TGTGCCTGGGGGACAGTTGGAAACACCATATATTTT. As protein: CAWGTVGNTIYF.